This T cell receptor (beta chain) came from a study of T cells in Graves' hyperthyroidism and ophthalmopathy. Overall study findings and caveats: Blood also showed most of the thyroid clonotypes that were expanded above 0.001.

Aged 18 to 65, the patients had hyperthyroidism that was newly diagnosed and had lasted under 2 months. Those patients with uncontrolled infection, other autoimmune disease, pregnancy or lactation were excluded. This clonotype was picked up many times. The antigen remains unidentified. Trimming cost V 7 bases and J 4 bases, with 24 bases left between them. Germline V gene data show CDR1 as MNHEY and CDR2 as SVGEGT. This CDR3 spans 17 amino acids. Researchers took RNA transcripts and amplified the TCR beta CDR3 regions from them. HTBI primers were the set used in a first-round RT-PCR of the TCR CDR3. TCRdb itself ran the multiplex PCR reads through MiXCR, one entry per CDR3 protein. The sample consists of around 280,000 distinct CDR3 sequences, roughly an eighth of them appearing once.

The J gene is TRBJ2-3, the V gene TRBV6-2 or TRBV6-3; TRBD1 or TRBD2 may be the D gene (5 bases each). Sequencing used blood. The sequence was obtained from a woman between 40 and 55 years old with Graves' hyperthyroidism. The CDR3 protein is CASKGEDGTRTADTQYF. The CDR3 bases are TGTGCCAGCAAAGGGGAAGACGGGACCCGCACCGCAGATACGCAGTATTTT.